This TCR beta chain emerged from a study of blood T cell repertoires in COVID-19 (dated by TCRdb to 2020 to 2021). Broadly, across the study: Collaborator samples came from the United States, Italy and Spain and covered acute and convalescent phases of COVID-19. Samples came from the ongoing ImmuneRACE study (first 160 participants) plus 1,254 subjects from 6 global collaborators. Where available, HLA class I and class II types were taken from metadata supplied by the sample provider and were not determined by assay-based typing. Sample metadata almost always included a de-identified subject ID, COVID-19 status, age in years and sex. The prospective study material was composed of cDNA or gDNA derived from T cells, B-cell-depleted T cells, or PBMCs. The repertoires were made available in a free public database intended to serve as a resource for research on the immune response to SARS-CoV-2. Subjects who had been exposed to COVID-19, were actively infected with it, or had recovered from it provided the deeply sampled blood TCRbeta repertoires that made up the dataset. What the work shows at the level of the full study, not this receptor alone: The amount of clinical and demographic metadata varied by source and participant and was provided uncurated.

There are 12 amino acids in the CDR3, from cysteine to phenylalanine inclusive. The kept DNA is CDR3 alone, 36 bases in frame from the first base. V was cut back by 2 bases and J by 3 bases, leaving a gap of 5 bases between them. The germline V gene encodes CDR1 SGHDN and CDR2 FVKESK. Concerning this clone: There is no known antigen for this receptor. There are no base qualities to consult, and no much larger clone falls within one base.

TCRbeta CDR3 regions were amplified from genomic DNA by means of the immunoSEQ Assay, a bias-controlled multiplex PCR. Per the source publication's procedure: The number of nucleated cells in each sample was estimated from the amplification of reference gene primers within the assay. Sequence reads were collapsed and filtered to measure the absolute abundance of every unique TCRbeta CDR3 rearrangement. For each sample, productive Simpson clonality was calculated as the square root of Simpson's diversity index over productive rearrangements. The immuneACCESS repertoire file appears here via TCRdb, limited to in-frame rearrangements. These files lack a portion of the clones; in checked studies, under half of the deficit traces to unresolved V genes, and the cause of the others is not known. The V and J calls and clone size come from that table; D and trimming were worked out from the DNA. A total of some 80,000 clones appear in this sample, under 80% of them only once. The ten top clones hold around 9.5% of the sample.

The collaborating institutions used their own protocols to collect whole blood in K2EDTA tubes. For TCRbeta analysis, collaborators shipped samples as frozen whole blood, isolated PBMCs, or DNA extracted from either of those sample types. The sample was peripheral blood. This TCR came from a human donor in a cohort sampled during active COVID-19. The chain is assembled from TRBV14 and TRBJ2-7, with no confident D gene call. The nucleotide sequence reads as follows: TGTGCCAGCAGCCAATCGGGCTACGAGCAGTACTTC. Its product reads: CASSQSGYEQYF.